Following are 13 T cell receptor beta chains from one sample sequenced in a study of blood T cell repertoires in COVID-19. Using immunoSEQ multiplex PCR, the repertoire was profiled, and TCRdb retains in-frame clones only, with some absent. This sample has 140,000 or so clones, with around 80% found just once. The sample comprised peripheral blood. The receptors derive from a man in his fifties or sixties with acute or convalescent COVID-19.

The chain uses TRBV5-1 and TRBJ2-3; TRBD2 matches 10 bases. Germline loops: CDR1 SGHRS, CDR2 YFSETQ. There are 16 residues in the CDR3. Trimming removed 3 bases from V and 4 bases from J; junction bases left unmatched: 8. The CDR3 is CASSWGSSGRADTQYF. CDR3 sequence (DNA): TGCGCCAGCAGCTGGGGGTCTAGCGGGAGAGCAGATACGCAGTATTTT.

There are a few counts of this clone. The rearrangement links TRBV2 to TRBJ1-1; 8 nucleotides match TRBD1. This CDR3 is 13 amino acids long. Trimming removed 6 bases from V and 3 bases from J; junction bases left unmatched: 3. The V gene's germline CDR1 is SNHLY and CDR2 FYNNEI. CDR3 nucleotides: TGTGCCAGCAGCCCGACAGGGGACACTGAAGCTTTCTTT. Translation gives CASSPTGDTEAFF.

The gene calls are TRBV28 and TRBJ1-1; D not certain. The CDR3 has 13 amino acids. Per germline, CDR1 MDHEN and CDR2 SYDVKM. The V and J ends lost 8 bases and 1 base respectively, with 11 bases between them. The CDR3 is CASRGHWNTEAFF. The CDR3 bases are TGTGCCAGCCGCGGGCACTGGAACACTGAAGCTTTCTTT.

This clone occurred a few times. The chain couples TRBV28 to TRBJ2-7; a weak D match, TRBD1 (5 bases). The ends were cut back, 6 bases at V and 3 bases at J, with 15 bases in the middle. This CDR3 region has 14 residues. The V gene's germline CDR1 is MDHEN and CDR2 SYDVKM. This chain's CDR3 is CASSLFSRVYEQYF. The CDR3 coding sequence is TGTGCCAGCAGCCTCTTCTCCAGGGTCTACGAGCAGTACTTC.

CDR3 nucleotide sequence: TGTGCCAGCAGTTTTGACAGGGCGGTCGCTGAAGCTTTCTTT. It translates to CASSFDRAVAEAFF. The chain carries TRBV27 and TRBJ1-1, with 7 bases that match TRBD1. Losses at the gene ends were 3 bases for V and 6 bases for J; bases not matched to a gene: 7. The length of the CDR3 is 14 residues. The V gene's germline CDR1 is MNHEY and CDR2 SMNVEV (reference sequence).

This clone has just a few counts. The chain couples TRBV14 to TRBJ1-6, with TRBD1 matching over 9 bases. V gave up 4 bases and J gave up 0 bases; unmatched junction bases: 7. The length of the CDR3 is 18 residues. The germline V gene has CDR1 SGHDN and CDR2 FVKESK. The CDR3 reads CASSRKTGGYSYNSPLHF. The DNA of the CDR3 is TGTGCCAGCAGCCGAAAGACAGGGGGATACTCCTATAATTCACCCCTCCACTTT.

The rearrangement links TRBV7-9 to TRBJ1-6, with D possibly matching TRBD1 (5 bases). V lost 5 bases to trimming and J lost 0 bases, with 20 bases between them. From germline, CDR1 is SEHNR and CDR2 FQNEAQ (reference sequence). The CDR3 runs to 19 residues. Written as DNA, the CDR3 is TGTGCCAGCAGCCCAGCCGGGCGGGGCGGCGGCTCCTATAATTCACCCCTCCACTTT. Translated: CASSPAGRGGGSYNSPLHF.

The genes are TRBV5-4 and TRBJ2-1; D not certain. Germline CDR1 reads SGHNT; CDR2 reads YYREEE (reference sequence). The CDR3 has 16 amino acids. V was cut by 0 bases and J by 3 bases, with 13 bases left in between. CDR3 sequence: CASSLGGQASYNEQFF. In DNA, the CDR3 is TGTGCCAGCAGCTTGGGTGGCCAGGCGAGCTACAATGAGCAGTTCTTC. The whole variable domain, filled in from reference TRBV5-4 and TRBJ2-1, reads ETGVTQSPTHLIKTRGQQVTLRCSSQSGHNTVSWYQQALGQGPQFIFQYYREEENGRGNFPPRFSGLQFPNYSSELNVNALELDDSALYLCASSLGGQASYNEQFFGPGTRLTVL.

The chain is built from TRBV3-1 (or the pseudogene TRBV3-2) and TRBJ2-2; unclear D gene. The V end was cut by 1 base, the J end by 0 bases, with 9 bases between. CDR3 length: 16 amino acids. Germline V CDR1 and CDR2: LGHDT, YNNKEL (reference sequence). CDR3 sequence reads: CASSQGGYSNTGELFF. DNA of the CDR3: TGTGCCAGCAGCCAAGGCGGCTACTCGAACACCGGGGAGCTGTTTTTT.

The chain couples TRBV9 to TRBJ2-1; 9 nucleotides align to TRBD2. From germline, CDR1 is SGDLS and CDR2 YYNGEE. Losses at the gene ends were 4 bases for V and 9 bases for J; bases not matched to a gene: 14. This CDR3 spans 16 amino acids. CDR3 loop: CASSSIGTSPAREQFF. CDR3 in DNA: TGTGCCAGCAGCTCGATAGGGACTAGCCCCGCTCGTGAGCAGTTCTTC. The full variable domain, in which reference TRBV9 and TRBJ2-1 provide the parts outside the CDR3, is DSGVTQTPKHLITATGQRVTLRCSPRSGDLSVYWYQQSLDQGLQFLIQYYNGEERAKGNILERFSAQQFPDLHSELNLSSLELGDSALYFCASSSIGTSPAREQFFGPGTRLTVL.

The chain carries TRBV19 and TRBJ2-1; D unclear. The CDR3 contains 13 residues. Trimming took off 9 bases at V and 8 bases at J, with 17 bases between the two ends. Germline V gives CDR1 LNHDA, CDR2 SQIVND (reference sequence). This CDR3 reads CASRDWVLDEQFF. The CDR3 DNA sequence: TGTGCCAGCAGAGACTGGGTCCTCGATGAGCAGTTCTTC.

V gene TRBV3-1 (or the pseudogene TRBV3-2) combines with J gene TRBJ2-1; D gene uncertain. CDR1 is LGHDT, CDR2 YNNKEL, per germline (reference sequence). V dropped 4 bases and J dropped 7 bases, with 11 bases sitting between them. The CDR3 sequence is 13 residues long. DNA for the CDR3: TGTGCCAGCAGCCGCAGAGAGGTGAATGAGCAGTTCTTC. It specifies CASSRREVNEQFF.

CDR3 amino acids: CASSETSGTYEQYF. The CDR3 nucleotides are TGTGCCAGCAGTGAAACTAGCGGAACTTACGAGCAGTACTTC. J is TRBJ2-7 and V is TRBV2; 8 nucleotides agree with TRBD2. Germline-derived CDR1 and CDR2 are SNHLY and FYNNEI. The junction had 4 bases not matched to a gene; V was cut back by 2 bases and J by 4 bases. The CDR3 length is 14 residues.